A selection of T cell receptor beta chains follows, all from one sample in a study of CD8+CD57+ T cells in acquired aplastic anemia. Each CDR3 protein gets one entry after TCRdb re-called the reads with MiXCR. Of more than 250,000 distinct CDR3 sequences detected, about 80% appear once; the ten largest clones hold 40% to 50%. Sample: sorted CD4+, CD8+, or CD8+CD57+ T cells (not recorded which) from PBMCs. The receptors derive from a human donor with aplastic anemia. Both conserved end residues are part of each CDR3. The D gene is left open where the match is weak. Clone sizes are given selectively: once, few, many, or a class where the clone is expanded.

TRBV7-8	TRBD1	.	TRBJ2-7	CASSLDRGRGNEQYF	TGTGCCAGCAGCTTAGATCGGGGCAGGGGGAACGAGCAGTACTTC
TRBV7-2	.	.	TRBJ2-5	CASSLFAGGVLVTQYF	TGTGCCAGCAGCTTGTTTGCGGGCGGTGTCCTAGTGACCCAGTACTTC
TRBV7-9	.	.	TRBJ1-2	CASNLGVGRNYGYTF	TGTGCCAGCAACTTAGGGGTGGGGCGGAACTATGGCTACACCTTC
TRBV20-1	TRBD1	.	TRBJ2-3	CSAARSPPGQGSTDTQYF	TGCAGTGCCGCTAGATCTCCCCCGGGACAGGGGAGCACAGATACGCAGTATTTT
TRBV5-5	.	few	TRBJ2-6	CASSLLDRYGANVLTF	TGTGCCAGCAGCTTGTTAGACCGCTACGGGGCCAACGTCCTGACTTTC
TRBV2	.	.	TRBJ2-3	CASGVGSANTQYF	TGTGCCAGCGGGGTTGGTAGCGCAAATACGCAGTATTTT
TRBV9	.	.	TRBJ2-3	CASSLGAHNYGYNF	TGTGCCAGCAGTTTAGGTGCGCATAACTATGGCTACAATTTT
TRBV14	.	.	TRBJ1-2	CASSCGSAMSSCYTF	TGTGCCAGCAGCTGTGGTAGCGCAATGAGCAGTTGTTACACCTTC
TRBV9	.	.	TRBJ1-1	CASSLAGTQPQHSFF	TGCGCCAGCAGCCTTGCAGGGACTCAGCCCCAGCATTCTTTCTTT
TRBV7-8	TRBD1	.	TRBJ2-3	CASGEGGRDKQQF	TGTGCCAGCGGCGAAGGGGGCAGAGACAAGCAGCAGTTT
TRBV11-1	.	.	TRBJ2-1	CASSFQRSAYNEQFF	TGTGCCAGCAGCTTTCAAAGAAGCGCCTACAATGAGCAGTTCTTC
TRBV2	.	.	TRBJ2-5	CASSNAGANTAFF	TGTGCCAGCAGCAACGCGGGGGCGAATACCGCGTTCTTC
TRBV7-3	TRBD1	.	TRBJ2-1	CASSLGTGLHEQFF	TGTGCCAGCAGCTTAGGGACAGGGTTACATGAGCAGTTCTTC
TRBV7-6	TRBD2	.	TRBJ2-3	CASSQVVAGGRDTQYF	TGCGCCAGCAGCCAAGTTGTAGCGGGGGGCAGGGATACGCAGTATTTT
TRBV7-3	.	few	TRBJ2-3	CASGLGGGDTQYF	TGTGCCAGCGGCTTGGGGGGCGGAGATACGCAGTATTTT
TRBV9	.	.	TRBJ2-5	CASSLGAAGPCETQYF	TGTGCCAGCAGTTTGGGTGCAGCAGGGCCGTGTGAGACCCAGTACTTC
TRBV15	.	.	TRBJ1-4	CATSRDGGGVAEKLFF	TGTGCCACCAGCAGAGATGGTGGAGGAGTGGCGGAAAAACTGTTTTTT
TRBV29-1	.	.	TRBJ1-1	CSVPGLMNTEAFF	TGCAGCGTGCCCGGTCTCATGAACACTGAAGCTTTCTTT
TRBV5-6	.	few	TRBJ1-5	CASSLGGAQPQHF	TGTGCCAGCAGCTTGGGGGGGGCTCAGCCCCAGCATTTT
TRBV9	.	.	TRBJ1-5	CASSLEGGTQPQHF	TGTGCCAGCAGCCTAGAGGGGGGCACTCAGCCCCAGCATTTT
TRBV7-8	.	.	TRBJ1-2	CASSLALEPNYRYTF	TGTGCCAGCAGCTTAGCGCTGGAGCCCAACTATCGGTACACCTTC
TRBV11-1	.	.	TRBJ2-5	CASNLALTEETQYF	TGTGCCAGCAACTTAGCGCTGACAGAAGAGACCCAGTACTTC
TRBV9	.	.	TRBJ2-5	CATSRASKHQTQYF	TGTGCCACCAGCAGAGCCAGCAAGCATCAGACCCAGTACTTC
TRBV2	TRBD2	.	TRBJ2-6	CASTVGGVHSGANVLTF	TGTGCCAGCACCGTTGGGGGGGTCCACTCTGGGGCCAACGTCCTGACTTTC
TRBV7-9	TRBD1	.	TRBJ2-3	CAGQGGTDTQYF	TGTGCCGGACAGGGGGGTACGGATACGCAGTATTTC
TRBV2	.	.	TRBJ2-3	CARATGGTDTQYF	TGTGCTAGAGCTACCGGCGGCACAGATACGCAGTATTTT
TRBV5-1	TRBD1	.	TRBJ2-2	CASSSRDRGFGELFF	TGTGCCAGCAGCTCACGGGACAGGGGCTTCGGGGAGCTGTTTTTT
TRBV2	.	.	TRBJ1-5	CASVEGYSNQHQHF	TGTGCCAGCGTTGAGGGCTATAGCAATCAGCACCAGCACTTT
TRBV9	.	.	TRBJ2-3	CASSVGVFSNKQYF	TGTGCCAGCAGCGTAGGAGTATTCTCCAATAAGCAGTATTTT
TRBV7-8	.	.	TRBJ2-1	CASSYGREGHEEFF	TGTGCCAGCAGCTACGGAAGGGAAGGACACGAGGAGTTCTTC
TRBV7-2	.	few	TRBJ2-3	CASSDAGGADTQF	TGTGCCAGCAGCGACGCGGGCGGAGCCGATACGCAGTTT
TRBV19	.	.	TRBJ1-1	CASSIAMTANNEEFF	TGTGCCAGCAGTATAGCTATGACAGCCAACAATGAGGAGTTCTTT
TRBV11-1	.	.	TRBJ2-5	CASSAGAAEETQYF	TGCGCCAGCAGCGCAGGGGCCGCGGAAGAGACCCAGTACTTC